This T cell receptor (beta chain) was sequenced for a study of blood T cell repertoires in COVID-19. Across the whole study: T cells, B-cell-depleted T cells, or PBMCs supplied cDNA or gDNA.

Sequencing used immunoSEQ multiplex PCR; TCRdb keeps in-frame clones, though not all of them. The sample includes about 170,000 clones, less than 80% of them seen just once. There are 18 residues in the CDR3. Germline CDR1 and CDR2: SGHTA and FQGNSA. V gave up 5 bases and J gave up 1 base; unmatched junction bases: 10. This clonotype originated in a woman in her 70s in a cohort exposed to, infected with or recovered from COVID-19 (not recorded which). The material sequenced was PBMCs or T cells enriched from blood (not recorded which). V is TRBV7-2 and J is TRBJ1-6, with TRBD1 identical over 8 bases. CDR3 region: CASSASLQGASYNSPLHF. In DNA form, the CDR3 reads TGTGCCAGCAGCGCTTCCCTGCAGGGGGCATCCTATAATTCACCCCTCCACTTT. The whole variable domain, remainder taken from reference TRBV7-2 and TRBJ1-6, is GAGVSQSPSNKVTEKGKDVELRCDPISGHTALYWYRQSLGQGLEFLIYFQGNSAPDKSGLPSDRFSAERTGGSVSTLTIQRTQQEDSAVYLCASSASLQGASYNSPLHFGNGTRLTVT.